The rows below give T cell receptor beta chains drawn from one sample of a study of memory CD4+ T cells and cytomegalovirus serostatus. TCRdb's table, derived via immunoSEQ multiplex PCR, lists solely in-frame clones and lacks some. This sample has 40,000 to 55,000 clones, with 60% to 85% found just once. The sample was memory CD4+ T cells from blood. The receptors were sampled from an adult in good health and CMV-seropositive. Both conserved end residues are part of each CDR3. A D gene is named only where the DNA matches it firmly. Where a row states a size, it is once, few, many or the class of an expanded clone; other rows omit it.

CDR3 DNA: TGTGCCAGCAGTGACAGAGTCGGACAGGGCATTCTTCCCCGCGAAGCTTTCTTT
CDR3 protein: CASSDRVGQGILPREAFF
J gene: TRBJ1-1
D gene: TRBD1
clone size: .
V gene: TRBV2

CDR3 DNA: TGTGCCAGTAGTCCCCGCCGAGGGGGACAAGGGGAGCAGTACTTC
CDR3 protein: CASSPRRGGQGEQYF
J gene: TRBJ2-7
D gene: .
clone size: .
V gene: TRBV19

CDR3 DNA: TGTGCCAGCGTAAAAGGGAAGAACACTGAAGCTTTCTTT
CDR3 protein: CASVKGKNTEAFF
J gene: TRBJ1-1
D gene: .
clone size: .
V gene: TRBV2

CDR3 DNA: TGTGCCAGCAGCGTCGGTAGTTTGGAGGGAAACATTCAGTACTTC
CDR3 protein: CASSVGSLEGNIQYF
J gene: TRBJ2-4
D gene: .
clone size: .
V gene: TRBV9

CDR3 DNA: TGTGCCAGCAGCTTATTTTCCAGCGGGGAATTCGAGCAGTACTTC
CDR3 protein: CASSLFSSGEFEQYF
J gene: TRBJ2-7
D gene: TRBD2
clone size: once
V gene: TRBV7-2

CDR3 DNA: TGTGCCAGCAGTTCGGGACGGAACACTGAAGCTTTCTTT
CDR3 protein: CASSSGRNTEAFF
J gene: TRBJ1-1
D gene: .
clone size: .
V gene: TRBV28

CDR3 DNA: TGTGCCAGCAGAAGATACGGGGGCGGGAGGGCCGACGAGCAGTACTTC
CDR3 protein: CASRRYGGGRADEQYF
J gene: TRBJ2-7
D gene: TRBD2
clone size: .
V gene: TRBV28

CDR3 DNA: TGCGCCAGCAGCTCACAGCAGTACCAAGAGACCCAGTACTTC
CDR3 protein: CASSSQQYQETQYF
J gene: TRBJ2-5
D gene: .
clone size: .
V gene: TRBV5-1

CDR3 DNA: TGTGCCAGCAGGGCCCCCCCGCGGGAGCAGTACTTC
CDR3 protein: CASRAPPREQYF
J gene: TRBJ2-7
D gene: .
clone size: .
V gene: TRBV28

CDR3 DNA: TGTGCCTGGAGTGGGGGGGGACTGGGGATAACTAATGAAAAACTGTTTTTT
CDR3 protein: CAWSGGGLGITNEKLFF
J gene: TRBJ1-4
D gene: .
clone size: .
V gene: TRBV30

CDR3 DNA: TGCGCCAGCAGCCAAAGGGTTCCCGGGGAGCTGTTTTTT
CDR3 protein: CASSQRVPGELFF
J gene: TRBJ2-2
D gene: .
clone size: .
V gene: TRBV4-3

CDR3 DNA: TGTGCCAGCAGCTCTAGCGGCCAAGAGACCCAGTACTTC
CDR3 protein: CASSSSGQETQYF
J gene: TRBJ2-5
D gene: TRBD2
clone size: once
V gene: TRBV6-1

CDR3 DNA: TGTGCCTGGAGTGTGCAAGCGAACACTGAAGCTTTCTTT
CDR3 protein: CAWSVQANTEAFF
J gene: TRBJ1-1
D gene: .
clone size: .
V gene: TRBV30

CDR3 DNA: TGTGCCAGCAGCTTCCAGTTGACCTACGAGCAGTACTTC
CDR3 protein: CASSFQLTYEQYF
J gene: TRBJ2-7
D gene: .
clone size: few
V gene: TRBV7-2

CDR3 DNA: TGTGCCAGCTCACCGTCCGGGACAGGGTTAGCGGAGCAGTACTTC
CDR3 protein: CASSPSGTGLAEQYF
J gene: TRBJ2-7
D gene: TRBD1
clone size: .
V gene: TRBV18

CDR3 DNA: TGTGCCAGCAGCGTACAGGACAGGGGCTCTGGCTACACCTTC
CDR3 protein: CASSVQDRGSGYTF
J gene: TRBJ1-2
D gene: TRBD1
clone size: .
V gene: TRBV9

CDR3 DNA: TGCAGCGTCCCCGAGGCCCTTGCCAGTTTCACCTTC
CDR3 protein: CSVPEALASFTF
J gene: TRBJ1-2
D gene: .
clone size: few
V gene: TRBV29-1

CDR3 DNA: TGTGCCAGCAGCTATGGCAGAGCCAAGACCCAGTACTTC
CDR3 protein: CASSYGRAKTQYF
J gene: TRBJ2-5
D gene: .
clone size: .
V gene: TRBV5-6

CDR3 DNA: TGTGCCAGCAGCCCCGGGACAGGTAACTCCTACGAGCAGTACTTC
CDR3 protein: CASSPGTGNSYEQYF
J gene: TRBJ2-7
D gene: TRBD1
clone size: .
V gene: TRBV11-3

CDR3 DNA: TGCGCCAGCAGCCAAGGACAGGGGAGGGGGTCACCCCTCCACTTT
CDR3 protein: CASSQGQGRGSPLHF
J gene: TRBJ1-6
D gene: TRBD1
clone size: few
V gene: TRBV5-1

CDR3 DNA: TGCGCCAGCAGTGTTCGACTAAGCTCGTCCTTTGCCGGGGAGCTGTTTTTT
CDR3 protein: CASSVRLSSSFAGELFF
J gene: TRBJ2-2
D gene: .
clone size: .
V gene: TRBV10-2

CDR3 DNA: TGTGCCAGTCTCCGGCGTAAGATGGGAGGCTACACCTTC
CDR3 protein: CASLRRKMGGYTF
J gene: TRBJ1-2
D gene: .
clone size: .
V gene: TRBV4-2

CDR3 DNA: TGTGCCAGCAGCTTCCAGGGGCTTGGCGCTGAAGCTTTCTTT
CDR3 protein: CASSFQGLGAEAFF
J gene: TRBJ1-1
D gene: .
clone size: few
V gene: TRBV7-2

CDR3 DNA: TGCGCCAGCAGCTTGGGGGGTCATCCCGGCACAGATACGCAGTATTTT
CDR3 protein: CASSLGGHPGTDTQYF
J gene: TRBJ2-3
D gene: .
clone size: .
V gene: TRBV5-1

CDR3 DNA: TGCGCCAGCAGCTTGGGGGTAGATCAGCCCCAGCATTTT
CDR3 protein: CASSLGVDQPQHF
J gene: TRBJ1-5
D gene: .
clone size: .
V gene: TRBV5-1

CDR3 DNA: TGTGCCAGCAGCTCACCCCCGGGGGCGAACACCGGGGAGCTGTTTTTT
CDR3 protein: CASSSPPGANTGELFF
J gene: TRBJ2-2
D gene: .
clone size: once
V gene: TRBV7-2

CDR3 DNA: TGTGCCAGCAGCTTAAGGACCACCGGGAACACTGAAGCTTTCTTT
CDR3 protein: CASSLRTTGNTEAFF
J gene: TRBJ1-1
D gene: .
clone size: .
V gene: TRBV7-8

CDR3 DNA: TGTGCCAGCTCACCACCCCGTCCGGGGTATGAGCAGTTCTTC
CDR3 protein: CASSPPRPGYEQFF
J gene: TRBJ2-1
D gene: .
clone size: .
V gene: TRBV18

CDR3 DNA: TGTGCCAGTAGTATCGAACACAGAGGCTATGGCTACACCTTC
CDR3 protein: CASSIEHRGYGYTF
J gene: TRBJ1-2
D gene: .
clone size: .
V gene: TRBV19